This TCR beta chain was documented in a study of T cells in Graves' hyperthyroidism and ophthalmopathy. Overall study findings and caveats: Ophthalmopathy onset followed model prediction by a median roughly 6.5 months.

Per the germline V gene, CDR1 is DFQATT and CDR2 is SNEGSKA (reference sequence). V shed 1 base and J shed 2 bases, with 12 bases lying between them. The CDR3 totals 14 residues. Template material for amplifying TCR beta CDR3 regions consisted of RNA transcripts. TCR CDR3 regions were first amplified by RT-PCR with HTBI primers. TCRdb ran MiXCR on the multiplex PCR reads and lists one entry per CDR3 protein. Of more than 300,000 distinct CDR3 sequences in the sample, approximately 15% were seen once. To note about this clonotype: Its specificity is unknown.

Diagnosis of hyperthyroidism was new in patients aged 18 to 65, and its duration was under 2 months. A patient was excluded if there was uncontrolled infection, other autoimmune disease, pregnancy or lactation. Fresh peripheral blood, 8 to 10 ml, was the source of the PBMCs. V gene TRBV20-1 combines with J gene TRBJ2-7; no firm D call. The sample comprised blood. This clonotype originated in a woman aged 30 to 39 with Graves' hyperthyroidism. The CDR3 nucleotides read TGCAGTGCTAGAGGGCTATCAGCCACCTACGAGCAGTACTTC. This codes for CSARGLSATYEQYF.